This T cell receptor beta chain was profiled in a study of T cells in Graves' hyperthyroidism and ophthalmopathy. Findings of the study overall: Most thyroid clonotypes expanded above 0.001 were also detected in blood.

Researchers took RNA transcripts and amplified the TCR beta CDR3 regions from them. The TCR CDR3 was amplified in a first-round RT-PCR using the HTBI primer set. TCRdb processed the multiplex PCR reads anew with MiXCR; each CDR3 protein has one entry. This sample yields 380,000 or so distinct CDR3 sequences, of which approximately 12% are seen a single time; less than 25% belongs to the top ten. This clonotype was seen repeatedly, ten times or more. Antigen specificity is unknown. The diagnostic basis comprised clinical symptoms, serum thyroxine and TRAb, thyroid ultrasound and orbital computed tomography. The CDR3 covers 16 residues. V shed 3 bases and J shed 0 bases, with 9 bases lying between them. Germline CDR1 MDHEN, CDR2 SYDVKM.

This sequence joins TRBV28 and TRBJ2-6; D is ambiguous. The receptor was isolated from a young man with Graves' hyperthyroidism that later progressed to Graves' ophthalmopathy. The sample comprised blood. CDR3 protein: CASSLDWLSGANVLTF. CDR3 nucleotide sequence: TGTGCCAGCAGTTTGGATTGGCTCTCTGGGGCCAACGTCCTGACTTTC. The variable domain in full, with the rest retrieved from reference TRBV28 and TRBJ2-6, is DVKVTQSSRYLVKRTGEKVFLECVQDMDHENMFWYRQDPGLGLRLIYFSYDVKMKEKGDIPEGYSVSREKKERFSLILESASTNQTSMYLCASSLDWLSGANVLTFGAGSRLTVL.